The 5 T cell receptor beta chains reported below all come from one sample, sequenced in a study of T-cell memory formation after mild COVID-19. TCRdb re-derived calls from the 5' RACE reads in MiXCR, one entry per CDR3 protein. The sample lists hundreds of thousands of distinct CDR3 sequences; about 23% were seen once. What was sequenced was PBMCs or a T cell subset sorted from them (not recorded which). These receptors came from an adult woman who had mild COVID-19 (a few samples of this study predate the infection). Cell type and time point are not known.

This clonotype was seen a handful of times. J is TRBJ1-2 and V is TRBV2; TRBD1 matches at 8 bases. The V and J ends lost 10 bases and 4 bases, in that order; junction bases with no gene match: 8. From germline, CDR1 is SNHLY and CDR2 FYNNEI. The CDR3 loop spans 13 amino acids. This CDR3 reads CAIRQGSSYGYTF. CDR3 bases: TGTGCCATACGACAGGGGAGTAGCTATGGCTACACCTTC.

V gene TRBV3-1 combines with J gene TRBJ1-5; D remains ambiguous. Trimming stripped 7 bases from V and 4 bases from J, with 17 bases between. CDR1 is LGHDT, CDR2 YNNKEL, per germline (reference sequence). This CDR3 comprises 15 residues. CDR3 DNA: TGTGCCAGCACCAACTCCTCGGACGGAAATCAGCCCCAGCATTTT. This codes for CASTNSSDGNQPQHF.

This clonotype was seen a few times. V and J are TRBV6-2 or TRBV6-3 and TRBJ2-7; no firm D call. V was pared by 4 bases and J by 0 bases, with 16 bases between. Germline values: CDR1 MNHEY, CDR2 SVGEGT. The CDR3 has 16 amino acids. The CDR3 region is CASSSTVGWNSYEQYF. Here the CDR3 DNA reads TGTGCCAGCAGTTCCACAGTAGGGTGGAACTCCTACGAGCAGTACTTC.

CDR3 in amino acids: CASKTNTGVNTGELFF. The CDR3 nucleotides are TGTGCCAGTAAGACGAACACGGGGGTGAACACCGGGGAGCTGTTTTTT. The chain links TRBV19 to TRBJ2-2, with D tentatively TRBD2 (6 bases). The V end lost 7 bases, the J end lost 1 base, and 16 bases lay between the germline ends. CDR1 is LNHDA, CDR2 SQIVND, per germline (reference sequence). The CDR3 is 16 residues long.

The rearrangement uses TRBV12-3 or TRBV12-4 and TRBJ2-1, with D possibly being TRBD2 (6 bases). The CDR3 consists of 16 residues. V lost 4 bases and J lost 5, with 18 bases in between. The CDR3 sequence is CASSSQVRLVNNEQFF. In nucleotides, the CDR3 is TGTGCCAGCAGTTCCCAAGTGAGACTAGTCAACAATGAGCAGTTCTTC.